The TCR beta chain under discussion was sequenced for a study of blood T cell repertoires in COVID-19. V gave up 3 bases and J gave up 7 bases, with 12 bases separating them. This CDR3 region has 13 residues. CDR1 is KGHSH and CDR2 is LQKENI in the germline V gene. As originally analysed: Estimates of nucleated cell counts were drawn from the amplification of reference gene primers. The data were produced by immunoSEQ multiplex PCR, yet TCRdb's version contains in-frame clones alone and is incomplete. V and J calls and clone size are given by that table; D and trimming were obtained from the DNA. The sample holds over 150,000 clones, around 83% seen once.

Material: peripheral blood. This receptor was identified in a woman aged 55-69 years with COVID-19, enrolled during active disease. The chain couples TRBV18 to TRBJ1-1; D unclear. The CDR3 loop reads CASSPSSEGEAFF. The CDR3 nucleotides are TGTGCCAGCTCACCCTCCTCGGAGGGTGAAGCTTTCTTT.